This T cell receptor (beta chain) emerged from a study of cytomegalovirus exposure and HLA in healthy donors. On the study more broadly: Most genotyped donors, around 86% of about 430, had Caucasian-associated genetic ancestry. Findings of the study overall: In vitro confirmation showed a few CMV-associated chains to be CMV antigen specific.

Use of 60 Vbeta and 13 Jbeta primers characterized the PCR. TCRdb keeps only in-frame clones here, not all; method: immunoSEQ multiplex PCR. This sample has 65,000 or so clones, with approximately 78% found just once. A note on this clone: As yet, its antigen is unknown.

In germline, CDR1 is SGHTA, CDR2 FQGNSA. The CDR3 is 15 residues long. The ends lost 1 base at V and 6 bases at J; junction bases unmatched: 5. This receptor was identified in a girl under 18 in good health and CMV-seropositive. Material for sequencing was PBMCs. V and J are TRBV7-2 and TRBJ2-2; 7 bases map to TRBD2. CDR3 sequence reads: CASSLERAGAGELFF. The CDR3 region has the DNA TGTGCCAGCAGCTTAGAACGCGCGGGGGCCGGGGAGCTGTTTTTT.